The clone carrying this TCR beta chain has ten or more counts. This specimen belongs to a study of neurological immune-mediated disorders. The CDR3 contains 12 residues. Germline V gene lookup returns CDR1 MNHEY and CDR2 SVGEGT. Trimming left V 0 bases short and J 5 bases short, with 5 bases between. TCRdb itself ran the 5' RACE reads through MiXCR, one entry per CDR3 protein. Among roughly 32,000 distinct CDR3 sequences listed, more than 14% were seen once. The clonotype comes from an older man in good health. Sequenced input: PBMCs. The rearrangement uses TRBV6-2 or TRBV6-3 and TRBJ2-7, with D unclear. CDR3 sequence: CASSYSVDEQYF. DNA of the CDR3: TGTGCCAGCAGTTACTCAGTAGACGAGCAGTACTTC.